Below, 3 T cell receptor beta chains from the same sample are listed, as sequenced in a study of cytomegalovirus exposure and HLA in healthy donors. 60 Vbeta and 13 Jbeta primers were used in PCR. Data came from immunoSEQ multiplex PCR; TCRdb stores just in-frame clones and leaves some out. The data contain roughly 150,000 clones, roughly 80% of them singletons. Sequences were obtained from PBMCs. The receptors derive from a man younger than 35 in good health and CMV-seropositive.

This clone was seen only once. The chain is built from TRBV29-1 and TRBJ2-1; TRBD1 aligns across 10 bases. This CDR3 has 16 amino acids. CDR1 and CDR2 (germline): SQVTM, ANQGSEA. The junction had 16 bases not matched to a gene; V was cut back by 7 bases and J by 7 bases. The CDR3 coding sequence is TGCAGCGGACTAACGGGGACAGGGGTCGGTGGGAATGAGCAGTTCTTC. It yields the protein CSGLTGTGVGGNEQFF.

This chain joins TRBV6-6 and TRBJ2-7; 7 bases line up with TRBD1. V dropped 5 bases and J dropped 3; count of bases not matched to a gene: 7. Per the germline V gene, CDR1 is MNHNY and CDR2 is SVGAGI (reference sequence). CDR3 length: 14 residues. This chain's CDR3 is CASSSSGQNYEQYF. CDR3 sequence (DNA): TGTGCCAGCAGTAGCTCGGGACAGAACTACGAGCAGTACTTC.

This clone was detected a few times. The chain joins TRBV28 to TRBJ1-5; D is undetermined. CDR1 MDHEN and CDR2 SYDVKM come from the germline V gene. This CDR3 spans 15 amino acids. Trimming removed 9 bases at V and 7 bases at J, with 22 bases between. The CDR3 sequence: CASKNRAAYYQPQHF. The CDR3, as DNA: TGTGCCAGTAAAAATAGAGCGGCTTATTACCAGCCCCAGCATTTT.